A single sample is the source of the 20 T cell receptor beta chains below, sequenced in a study of blood T cell repertoires in COVID-19. Generated by immunoSEQ multiplex PCR, the TCRdb table keeps only in-frame clones and is missing some. The sample holds under 200,000 clones, approximately 88% seen once. Sequencing was done on a sample of PBMCs or T cells enriched from blood (not recorded which). These receptors were taken from a woman aged 55-70 years who had recovered from COVID-19.

The chain recombines TRBV11-1 with TRBJ1-1; TRBD1 is a possible D gene (5 bases). The CDR3 is made up of 14 amino acids. Trimming cost V 5 bases and J 1 base, with 11 bases left between them. Germline V lookup: CDR1 SGHAT, CDR2 FQDESV (reference sequence). The CDR3 sequence is CASSLYGQNTEAFF. CDR3 nucleotides: TGTGCCAGCAGCCTATACGGACAGAACACTGAAGCTTTCTTT.

The table lists this clone with a few counts. J is TRBJ1-5 and V is TRBV7-2, with 7 bases lining up with TRBD1. Germline V gives CDR1 SGHTA, CDR2 FQGNSA. The CDR3 is 14 residues long. V lost 5 bases and J lost 5; bases outside the gene matches: 6. CDR3 protein: CASSAGQVHQPQHF. CDR3 nucleotide sequence: TGTGCCAGCAGCGCCGGACAGGTCCATCAGCCCCAGCATTTT. Using reference TRBV7-2 and TRBJ1-5 for the parts outside the CDR3, the full variable domain is GAGVSQSPSNKVTEKGKDVELRCDPISGHTALYWYRQSLGQGLEFLIYFQGNSAPDKSGLPSDRFSAERTGGSVSTLTIQRTQQEDSAVYLCASSAGQVHQPQHFGDGTRLSIL.

The V call is TRBV2, the J call TRBJ1-2; TRBD1 agrees at 8 bases. In germline, CDR1 is SNHLY, CDR2 FYNNEI. V lost 7 bases and J lost 6; bases outside the gene matches: 4. The CDR3 has 12 residues. The CDR3 sequence: CASNQGADGYTF. CDR3 DNA: TGTGCCAGCAATCAGGGGGCGGATGGCTACACCTTC.

This rearrangement joins TRBV9 to TRBJ1-2, with D maybe TRBD1 (6 bases). CDR3 size: 13 residues. Trimming stripped 2 bases from V and 5 bases from J, with 10 bases between. Germline loops: CDR1 SGDLS, CDR2 YYNGEE. DNA for the CDR3: TGTGCCAGCAGCGTCGGGACAAGTTATGGCTACACCTTC. It specifies CASSVGTSYGYTF. The variable domain in full, with the rest retrieved from reference TRBV9 and TRBJ1-2, is DSGVTQTPKHLITATGQRVTLRCSPRSGDLSVYWYQQSLDQGLQFLIQYYNGEERAKGNILERFSAQQFPDLHSELNLSSLELGDSALYFCASSVGTSYGYTFGSGTRLTVV.

Points on this clone: The same CDR3 is also encoded by other DNA sequences in this sample. CDR3: CASSLQGNTEAFF. The CDR3 DNA follows: TGCGCCAGCAGCCTACAGGGGAACACTGAAGCTTTCTTT. V is TRBV5-1 and J is TRBJ1-1, with TRBD1 as a possible D gene (6 bases). V was pared by 4 bases and J by 1 base, with 8 bases between. CDR1 is SGHRS, CDR2 YFSETQ, per germline. CDR3 size: 13 residues.

The chain links TRBV3-1 (or the pseudogene TRBV3-2) to TRBJ1-4; D is unresolved. Trimming shortened V by 7 bases and J by 6 bases, and 15 bases separated the two germline ends. The V gene's germline CDR1 is LGHDT and CDR2 YNNKEL (reference sequence). CDR3 length: 14 residues. CDR3 in amino acids: CASNMDFTDEKLFF. In DNA form, the CDR3 reads TGTGCCAGCAATATGGACTTTACGGATGAAAAACTGTTTTTT.

The chain has TRBV10-3 and TRBJ1-3; 9 bases are a match to TRBD1. Trimming took 6 bases from V and 0 from J; bases not matched to a gene: 6. The germline V gene encodes CDR1 ENHRY and CDR2 SYGVKD. The CDR3 spans 16 residues. The CDR3 here is CAISSGQGHSGNTIYF. The CDR3 DNA reads as TGTGCCATCAGCTCGGGACAGGGCCACTCTGGAAACACCATATATTTT.

The V gene is TRBV29-1, the J gene TRBJ1-2; D is possibly TRBD1 (6 bases). V gave up 6 bases and J gave up 8 bases, with 13 bases separating them. The germline V gene has CDR1 SQVTM and CDR2 ANQGSEA. The CDR3 totals 11 residues. This CDR3 is CSVLEGGGYTF. For the CDR3, the DNA is TGCAGCGTCCTGGAAGGGGGAGGCTACACCTTC.

The chain recombines TRBV4-2 with TRBJ2-1, with 9 nucleotides matching TRBD2. The V and J ends lost 4 bases and 9 bases, in that order; junction bases with no gene match: 13. The length of the CDR3 is 16 residues. Germline CDR1 is LGHNA and CDR2 is YNFKEQ. CDR3 sequence (DNA): TGTGCCAGCAGCCCCGAGGTGGCAGCGGGGGGTGGTGAGCAGTTCTTC. This translates into CASSPEVAAGGGEQFF.

The chain combines TRBV5-1 with TRBJ1-1; 12 positions match TRBD1. The V and J ends lost 4 bases and 5 bases, in that order; junction bases with no gene match: 9. The CDR3 length is 16 residues. In germline, CDR1 is SGHRS, CDR2 YFSETQ. The CDR3 here is CASSPIPGQGATEAFF. CDR3 nucleotide sequence: TGCGCCAGCAGCCCGATACCGGGACAGGGGGCAACTGAAGCTTTCTTT.

The chain recombines TRBV7-3 with TRBJ2-1; maybe TRBD1 (5 bases). With 0 bases removed from V and 10 bases from J, the gap between germline ends came to 10 bases. Per the germline V gene, CDR1 is SGHTA and CDR2 is FQGTGA. The CDR3 spans 13 residues. This CDR3 reads CASSLTQGDEQFF. The CDR3 DNA is TGTGCCAGCAGCTTAACGCAGGGTGACGAGCAGTTCTTC. Complete variable domain (other parts from reference TRBV7-3 and TRBJ2-1): GAGVSQTPSNKVTEKGKYVELRCDPISGHTALYWYRQSLGQGPEFLIYFQGTGAADDSGLPNDRFFAVRPEGSVSTLKIQRTERGDSAVYLCASSLTQGDEQFFGPGTRLTVL.

The rearrangement uses TRBV18 and TRBJ1-2; TRBD1 matches 11 bases. CDR1 is KGHSH, CDR2 LQKENI, per germline. The CDR3 consists of 14 residues. The V gene end was trimmed by 3 bases and the J gene end by 7 bases; junction bases not matched to a gene: 4. The DNA for the CDR3 is TGTGCCAGCTCACCTGGACAGGGGGCGCGTGGCTACACCTTC. Its protein is CASSPGQGARGYTF.

The J gene is TRBJ2-3, the V gene TRBV9; 10 bases line up with TRBD2. This CDR3 is 16 amino acids long. Germline assignment: CDR1 SGDLS and CDR2 YYNGEE. V shed 3 bases, J shed 2 bases, and the junction held 6 bases outside the gene matches. DNA for the CDR3: TGTGCCAGCAGCGGATTAGCGGGGGGAATCACAGATACGCAGTATTTT. Its translation: CASSGLAGGITDTQYF. Drawing the rest from reference TRBV9 and TRBJ2-3, the complete variable domain is DSGVTQTPKHLITATGQRVTLRCSPRSGDLSVYWYQQSLDQGLQFLIQYYNGEERAKGNILERFSAQQFPDLHSELNLSSLELGDSALYFCASSGLAGGITDTQYFGPGTRLTVL.

V and J are TRBV6-5 and TRBJ1-6, with D possibly matching TRBD1 (5 bases). The V and J ends lost 7 bases and 15 bases respectively, with 22 bases between them. CDR1 and CDR2 from the germline V gene are MNHEY and SVGAGI. This CDR3 has 14 residues. CDR3 sequence reads: CASMGPTSTNGLHF. CDR3 DNA sequence: TGTGCCAGCATGGGGCCCACATCGACAAATGGCCTCCACTTT.

The chain has TRBV18 and TRBJ2-7, with 11 bases identical to TRBD2. This CDR3 is built from 15 residues. In germline, CDR1 is KGHSH, CDR2 LQKENI. V lost 5 bases, J lost 4 bases, and 7 bases stayed unmatched. The DNA of the CDR3 is TGTGCCAGCTCATCGCTAGCGGGGGGCCAATACGAGCAGTACTTC. The encoded protein is CASSSLAGGQYEQYF. Supplemented by reference TRBV18 and TRBJ2-7, the full variable domain reads NAGVMQNPRHLVRRRGQEARLRCSPMKGHSHVYWYRQLPEEGLKFMVYLQKENIIDESGMPKERFSAEFPKEGPSILRIQQVVRGDSAAYFCASSSLAGGQYEQYFGPGTRLTVT.

This chain links TRBV5-1 with TRBJ1-4; 8 bases match TRBD1. This CDR3 spans 16 amino acids. Germline-derived CDR1 and CDR2 are SGHRS and YFSETQ. With V trimmed by 2 bases and J by 3 bases, 6 bases remained unmatched. The CDR3 DNA sequence: TGCGCCAGCAGCTTTGAAAACAGGGGGGCTAATGAAAAACTGTTTTTT. Its translation: CASSFENRGANEKLFF.

The chain carries TRBV6-5 and TRBJ2-7; D possibly corresponds to TRBD1 (5 bases). Germline V lookup: CDR1 MNHEY, CDR2 SVGAGI. V lost 3 bases and J lost 0, with 6 bases in between. This CDR3 contains 13 residues. Here the CDR3 reads CASSYDSSYEQYF. CDR3 sequence (DNA): TGTGCCAGCAGTTATGACAGCTCCTACGAGCAGTACTTC.

This rearrangement joins TRBV12-3 or TRBV12-4 to TRBJ2-3; no reliable D call. The CDR3 consists of 12 residues. The V gene lost 5 bases and the J gene lost 4 bases, with 7 bases spanning the gap. The CDR3 DNA sequence: TGTGCCAGCAGTACCGGGTCAGATACGCAGTATTTT. Its translation is CASSTGSDTQYF.

The chain uses TRBV7-3 and TRBJ2-2, with TRBD1 as a possible D gene (6 bases). Germline CDR1 and CDR2: SGHTA and FQGTGA. The CDR3 extends over 15 amino acids. The V end lost 6 bases, the J end lost 2 bases, and 13 bases lay between the germline ends. CDR3 DNA sequence: TGTGCCAGCAGTCCTGACAGGCTTAACACCGGGGAGCTGTTTTTT. This sequence encodes CASSPDRLNTGELFF.

This chain uses TRBV19 with TRBJ2-5; TRBD1 might be the D (5 bases). Trimming left V 4 bases short and J 4 bases short, with 10 bases between. CDR1 LNHDA and CDR2 SQIVND come from the germline V gene (reference sequence). CDR3 length: 13 amino acids. The CDR3 bases are TGTGCCAGTAGTAATTGGGGCGGAGAGACCCAGTACTTC. Its protein product is CASSNWGGETQYF.